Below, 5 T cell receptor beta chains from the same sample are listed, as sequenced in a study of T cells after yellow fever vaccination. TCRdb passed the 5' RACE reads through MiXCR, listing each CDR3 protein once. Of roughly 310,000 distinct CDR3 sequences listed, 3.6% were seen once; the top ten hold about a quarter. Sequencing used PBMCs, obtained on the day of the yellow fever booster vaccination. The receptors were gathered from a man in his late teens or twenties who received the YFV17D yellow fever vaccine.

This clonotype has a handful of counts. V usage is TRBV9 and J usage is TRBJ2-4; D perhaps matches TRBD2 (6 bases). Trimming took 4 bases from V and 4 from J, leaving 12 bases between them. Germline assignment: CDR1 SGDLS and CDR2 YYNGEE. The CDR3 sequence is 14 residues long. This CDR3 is CASSPPRGKNIQYF. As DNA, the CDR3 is TGTGCCAGCAGCCCCCCGCGGGGAAAAAACATTCAGTACTTC.

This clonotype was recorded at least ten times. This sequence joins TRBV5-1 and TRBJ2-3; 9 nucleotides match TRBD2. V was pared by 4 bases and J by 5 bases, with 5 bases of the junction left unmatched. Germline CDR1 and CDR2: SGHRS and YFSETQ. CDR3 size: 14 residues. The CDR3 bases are TGCGCCAGCAGCCGCAGCGGGGGGCAAGATACGCAGTATTTT. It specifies CASSRSGGQDTQYF.

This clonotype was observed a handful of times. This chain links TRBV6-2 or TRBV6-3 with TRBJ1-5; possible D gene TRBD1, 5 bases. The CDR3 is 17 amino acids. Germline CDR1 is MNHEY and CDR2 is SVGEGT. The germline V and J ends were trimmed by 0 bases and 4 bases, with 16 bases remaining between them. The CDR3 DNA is TGTGCCAGCAGTTACTCGAGCGAAGGGGTGGGGAATCAGCCCCAGCATTTT. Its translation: CASSYSSEGVGNQPQHF.

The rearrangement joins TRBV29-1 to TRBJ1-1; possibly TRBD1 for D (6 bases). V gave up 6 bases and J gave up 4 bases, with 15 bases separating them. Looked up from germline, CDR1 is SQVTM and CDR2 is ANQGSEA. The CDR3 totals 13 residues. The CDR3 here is CSVGNGGGTEAFF. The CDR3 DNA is TGCAGCGTGGGCAACGGAGGGGGCACTGAAGCTTTCTTT.

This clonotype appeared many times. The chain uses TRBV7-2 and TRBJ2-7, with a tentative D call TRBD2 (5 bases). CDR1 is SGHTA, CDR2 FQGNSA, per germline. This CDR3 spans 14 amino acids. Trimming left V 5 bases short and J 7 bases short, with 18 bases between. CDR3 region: CASSLSPHRGEQYV. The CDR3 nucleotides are TGTGCCAGCAGCCTCTCTCCGCATCGAGGGGAGCAGTACGTC.